What follows are 16 T cell receptor beta chains derived from one specimen sequenced in a study of Ad26.COV2.S vaccination and SARS-CoV-2 variants. This table comes from immunoSEQ multiplex PCR, and its TCRdb copy is limited to in-frame clones, with some not included. The sample has around 450,000 clones; around 90% are singletons. Treatment of the sample: some 19 received Ad26.COV2.S at low or high dose, single or two shots; 5 received placebo; per-sample allocation not given. Each sample was drawn 63 days after the first injection (of vaccine or placebo). The sequenced sample was peripheral blood, obtained in a trial of Ad26.COV2.S vaccine versus placebo. These receptors came from a person between 18 and 65 years old who received the Ad26.COV2.S COVID-19 vaccine or a placebo.

This rearrangement joins TRBV27 to TRBJ2-3, with TRBD1 matching over 9 bases. The CDR3 extends over 17 amino acids. V was clipped by 1 base and J by 0 bases; unmatched bases: 5. Germline assignment: CDR1 MNHEY and CDR2 SMNVEV (reference sequence). The CDR3 DNA reads as TGTGCCAGCAGTTTATTCGGGACAGGGATGAGCACAGATACGCAGTATTTT. Translation gives CASSLFGTGMSTDTQYF.

The rearrangement joins TRBV5-4 to TRBJ2-3, with 7 bases identical to TRBD2. CDR1 and CDR2 from the germline V gene are SGHNT and YYREEE (reference sequence). The ends lost 4 bases at V and 0 bases at J; junction bases unmatched: 5. CDR3 length: 15 residues. The CDR3 sequence is CASSTQAGSTDTQYF. CDR3 sequence (DNA): TGTGCCAGCAGCACCCAAGCGGGGAGCACAGATACGCAGTATTTT.

The table lists this clone with a count of one. The rearrangement links TRBV5-4 to TRBJ1-1; D uncertain. Germline CDR1 SGHNT, CDR2 YYREEE (reference sequence). The CDR3 is made up of 13 amino acids. V lost 0 bases, J lost 8 bases, and 11 bases lay in between. Here the CDR3 reads CASSLDTHQEAFF. CDR3 DNA: TGTGCCAGCAGCTTGGACACTCACCAAGAAGCTTTCTTT.

This clone was detected only once. V gene TRBV4-3 combines with J gene TRBJ1-6; 8 bases match TRBD1. After removal of 3 bases from V and 11 bases from J, the junction contained 6 bases not matched to a gene. Germline V gene lookup returns CDR1 LGHNA and CDR2 YSLEER. This CDR3 is 14 amino acids long. This CDR3 is CASSHDGQGPPLHF. The CDR3 region has the DNA TGCGCCAGCAGCCACGACGGACAGGGACCACCCCTCCACTTT.

This chain joins TRBV9 and TRBJ2-3, with D uncertain. This CDR3 is 16 amino acids long. Looked up from germline, CDR1 is SGDLS and CDR2 is YYNGEE. V was shortened by 0 bases and J by 0 bases, with 11 bases between the two germline ends. The CDR3 sequence is CASSVGTKPSTDTQYF. CDR3 nucleotide sequence: TGTGCCAGCAGCGTAGGAACCAAACCTAGCACAGATACGCAGTATTTT.

This clone was seen only once. The chain has TRBV5-1 and TRBJ1-1; no definite D call. The V end was cut by 0 bases, the J end by 3 bases, with 6 bases between. There are 13 residues in the CDR3. Per germline, CDR1 SGHRS and CDR2 YFSETQ. The CDR3 protein is CASSLGPDTEAFF. Here the CDR3 DNA reads TGCGCCAGCAGCTTGGGGCCCGACACTGAAGCTTTCTTT.

Turning to this clone: The sample contains more than one DNA sequence encoding this CDR3. CDR3 DNA: TGCGCCAGCAGCACTAGCTACGAGCAGTACTTC. The encoded protein is CASSTSYEQYF. The chain recombines TRBV10-2 with TRBJ2-7; TRBD2 is a possible D gene (5 bases). CDR3 length: 11 amino acids. Trimming shortened V by 6 bases and J by 3 bases, and 6 bases separated the two germline ends. CDR1 is WSHSY and CDR2 is SAAADI in the germline V gene.

V and J are TRBV27 and TRBJ1-2, with 9 nucleotides matching TRBD1. The CDR3 totals 16 residues. The V gene's germline CDR1 is MNHEY and CDR2 SMNVEV (reference sequence). Trimming cost V 6 bases and J 3 bases; bases outside gene matches: 11. CDR3 sequence (DNA): TGTGCCAGCAGCCCCGGGACAGGGCTCTGGGACTATGGCTACACCTTC. Translated: CASSPGTGLWDYGYTF.

J is TRBJ1-5 and V is TRBV19; 8 positions match TRBD1. Trimming cost V 3 bases and J 0 bases; bases outside gene matches: 10. The CDR3 has 18 residues. CDR1 and CDR2 (germline): LNHDA, SQIVND (reference sequence). The CDR3 coding sequence is TGTGCCAGTAGTATTACCGACAGGGGCGGAAATAGCAATCAGCCCCAGCATTTT. As protein: CASSITDRGGNSNQPQHF. Full variable domain (outside the CDR3, taken from reference TRBV19 and TRBJ1-5): DGGITQSPKYLFRKEGQNVTLSCEQNLNHDAMYWYRQDPGQGLRLIYYSQIVNDFQKGDIAEGYSVSREKKESFPLTVTSAQKNPTAFYLCASSITDRGGNSNQPQHFGDGTRLSIL.

V and J are TRBV7-2 and TRBJ2-7; possibly TRBD2 for D (5 bases). Germline CDR1 is SGHTA and CDR2 is FQGNSA. Trimming took 2 bases from V and 3 from J, leaving 14 bases between them. The CDR3 totals 15 residues. CDR3 region: CASSLLQPGIYEQYF. In DNA form, the CDR3 reads TGTGCCAGCAGCTTACTCCAGCCCGGGATCTACGAGCAGTACTTC.

The chain employs TRBV11-2 and TRBJ2-7; TRBD2 matches at 7 bases. V shed 4 bases, J shed 6 bases, and the junction held 6 bases outside the gene matches. Germline values: CDR1 SGHAT, CDR2 FQNNGV. The CDR3 is made up of 13 amino acids. CDR3: CASSWGGAPEQYF. Written as DNA, the CDR3 is TGTGCCAGCAGCTGGGGGGGAGCACCCGAGCAGTACTTC. Based on the CDR3 plus reference TRBV11-2 and TRBJ2-7, the full variable domain is EAGVAQSPRYKIIEKRQSVAFWCNPISGHATLYWYQQILGQGPKLLIQFQNNGVVDDSQLPKDRFSAERLKGVDSTLKIQPAKLEDSAVYLCASSWGGAPEQYFGPGTRLTVT.

V gene TRBV4-1 combines with J gene TRBJ1-2, with D possibly being TRBD1 (6 bases). The germline V and J ends were trimmed by 4 bases and 2 bases, with 17 bases remaining between them. The CDR3 has 16 amino acids. The germline V gene encodes CDR1 MGHRA and CDR2 YSYEKL. CDR3 sequence reads: CASSPGAWQGNYGYTF. CDR3 coding DNA: TGCGCCAGCAGCCCTGGCGCGTGGCAGGGGAACTATGGCTACACCTTC.

This chain links TRBV5-1 with TRBJ2-1; D is uncertain. Germline assignment: CDR1 SGHRS and CDR2 YFSETQ. The CDR3 is 14 amino acids. Between the trimmed V and J ends, which lost 2 bases and 7 bases, there was a span of 13 bases. CDR3 loop: CASSLGMGKNEQFF. In nucleotides, the CDR3 is TGCGCCAGCAGCTTAGGTATGGGGAAGAATGAGCAGTTCTTC.

V gene TRBV15 combines with J gene TRBJ1-4; no definite D call. The CDR3 contains 17 residues. V lost 5 bases and J 7 bases, leaving 23 bases between the germline ends. Germline CDR1 reads LNHNV; CDR2 reads YYDKDF (reference sequence). The CDR3, as DNA: TGTGCCACCAGCGGAGGCACATCTAGGTTAGTGGTTGAAAAACTGTTTTTT. Protein: CATSGGTSRLVVEKLFF.

With respect to this clone: The junction and the germline gene differ at one end; a read error may be behind it. Distinct nucleotide sequences in the sample also encode this CDR3. The rearrangement uses TRBV9 and TRBJ1-1; D may be TRBD1 (6 bases). CDR3 length: 15 amino acids. The V gene's germline CDR1 is SGDLS and CDR2 YYNGEE. DNA of the CDR3: TGTGCCAGCAGCAGGGACCCGGACAGCTACACTGAGGCTTTCTTT. Translating it yields CASSRDPDSYTEAFF. The complete variable domain, with remaining parts taken from reference TRBV9 and TRBJ1-1, reads DSGVTQTPKHLITATGQRVTLRCSPRSGDLSVYWYQQSLDQGLQFLIQYYNGEERAKGNILERFSAQQFPDLHSELNLSSLELGDSALYFCASSRDPDSYTEAFFGQGTRLTVV.

The rearrangement links TRBV10-3 to TRBJ2-1, with TRBD1 matching over 7 bases. Germline-derived CDR1 and CDR2 are ENHRY and SYGVKD. V trimming: 7 bases; J trimming: 4 bases; junction bases outside the gene matches: 1. This CDR3 comprises 12 residues. The CDR3 nucleotides read TGTGCCATCAAGGACAGGTACAATGAGCAGTTCTTC. Translating gives CAIKDRYNEQFF.